Presented here are 32 T cell receptor beta chains from one specimen sequenced in a study of T cell repertoires in cytomegalovirus infection (dated by TCRdb to about 2019). Sequencing used an Illumina HiSeq 1500. TCRdb reprocessed the public reads (quality trimming at Q25 with fastp, clone calling with MiXCR) and kept in-frame beta chains. A single entry per CDR3 protein holds the most common genes and DNA from its merged rows. Here the sample has approximately 750,000 distinct CDR3 sequences; about a third occur a single time. The top ten hold under 3% of the sample. Sequenced material: PBMCs. The receptors were sampled from a human donor in good health (CMV status not recorded). Some clones in this sample may be carry-over from other donors' samples.

This clonotype was seen a few times. V usage is TRBV6-1 and J usage is TRBJ2-7, with 12 positions matching TRBD2. This CDR3 contains 17 residues. CDR1 is MNHNS and CDR2 is SASEGT in the germline V gene. V lost 2 bases and J lost 3; bases outside the gene matches: 8. The CDR3, as DNA: TGTGCCAGCAGTGAACTTGCCCCGGGACTAGCGGGCTACGAGCAGTACTTC. It is translated as CASSELAPGLAGYEQYF.

The V and J genes are TRBV28 and TRBJ1-2; D is undetermined. The CDR3 sequence is 14 residues long. Germline V lookup: CDR1 MDHEN, CDR2 SYDVKM. V was clipped by 4 bases and J by 0 bases, with 9 bases between them. In DNA, the CDR3 is TGTGCCAGCAGTTCCCCCGGGACTAACTATGGCTACACCTTC. It codes for CASSSPGTNYGYTF.

The V and J genes are TRBV2 and TRBJ1-1; TRBD1 agrees at 7 bases. The CDR3 loop spans 15 amino acids. Trimming removed 3 bases from V and 1 base from J; junction bases left unmatched: 5. The germline V gene has CDR1 SNHLY and CDR2 FYNNEI. CDR3 sequence reads: CASSDDRDRNTEAFF. Here the CDR3 DNA reads TGTGCCAGCAGTGACGACCGGGACAGGAACACTGAAGCTTTCTTT.

This clonotype was counted once. J is TRBJ2-4 and V is TRBV19, with D unresolved. The V gene lost 5 bases and the J gene lost 0 bases, with 8 bases spanning the gap. The germline V gene encodes CDR1 LNHDA and CDR2 SQIVND (reference sequence). The CDR3 is 14 residues long. CDR3 region: CASSSLLAKNIQYF. The DNA for the CDR3 is TGTGCCAGTAGTTCGTTACTAGCCAAAAACATTCAGTACTTC.

This clonotype came up a few times. V usage is TRBV7-6 and J usage is TRBJ2-5, with TRBD2 matching over 11 bases. The CDR3 has 14 amino acids. CDR1 and CDR2 (germline): SGHVS, FNYEAQ. V was clipped by 7 bases and J by 2 bases; unmatched bases: 3. CDR3 region: CASKLAGEQETQYF. Here the CDR3 DNA reads TGTGCCAGCAAACTAGCGGGGGAACAAGAGACCCAGTACTTC.

This clonotype was seen ten or more times. The chain joins TRBV6-1 to TRBJ2-1; D possibly corresponds to TRBD1 (6 bases). Per the germline V gene, CDR1 is MNHNS and CDR2 is SASEGT. The CDR3 has 15 residues. Trimming took off 5 bases at V and 5 bases at J, with 16 bases between the two ends. In DNA form, the CDR3 reads TGTGCCAGCAGTCCTCAGGGGCCAAGCGACAATGAGCAGTTCTTC. Translating it yields CASSPQGPSDNEQFF.

This clonotype was detected many times. CDR3 region: CASSGSNYGYTF. DNA of the CDR3: TGTGCCAGCAGCGGAAGCAACTATGGCTACACCTTC. The rearrangement uses TRBV6-2 or TRBV6-3 and TRBJ1-2; D gene unclear. CDR1 is MNHEY and CDR2 is SVGEGT in the germline V gene. V lost 6 bases and J lost 2, with 7 bases in between. There are 12 residues in the CDR3.

This clonotype showed up many times. The chain links TRBV7-6 to TRBJ2-7; 8 nucleotides agree with TRBD2. CDR3 length: 14 residues. Germline V CDR1 and CDR2: SGHVS, FNYEAQ. J lost 3 bases, V lost 6 bases, and 7 bases had no gene match. The CDR3 DNA follows: TGTGCCAGCAGACCAGGGACTAGTGGCTACGAGCAGTACTTC. The encoded protein is CASRPGTSGYEQYF.

This clonotype was picked up a small number of times. The V call is TRBV19, the J call TRBJ2-7; 8 positions agree with TRBD2. Per the germline V gene, CDR1 is LNHDA and CDR2 is SQIVND (reference sequence). The trim removed 4 bases at V and 3 bases at J, leaving 2 bases unmatched. The CDR3 length is 13 residues. Here the CDR3 reads CASSTSGLYEQYF. In DNA form, the CDR3 reads TGTGCCAGTAGTACTAGCGGGCTCTACGAGCAGTACTTC.

As concerns this clonotype: Mismatch with germline at one junction end may stem from a read error. The chain carries TRBV19 and TRBJ2-2; 11 bases line up with TRBD1. CDR3 length equals 18 residues. CDR1 LNHDA and CDR2 SQIVND come from the germline V gene (reference sequence). The CDR3 reads CASAMDRGRNKNTGELCF. CDR3 bases: TGTGCCAGCGCGATGGACAGGGGGCGAAACAAGAACACCGGGGAGCTGTGTTTT.

This clonotype was seen repeatedly, ten times or more. The chain carries TRBV5-6 and TRBJ2-3, with D perhaps TRBD1 or TRBD2 (5 bases each). The ends were cut back, 1 base at V and 6 bases at J, with 12 bases in the middle. This CDR3 has 14 amino acids. In germline, CDR1 is SGHDT, CDR2 YYEEEE. The CDR3 reads CASSLSGRADTQYF. CDR3 DNA: TGTGCCAGCAGCTTGTCAGGGCGGGCCGATACGCAGTATTTT.

This clonotype was counted between two and nine times. The V and J genes are TRBV11-1 and TRBJ2-1, with TRBD2 matching 10 bases. V was clipped by 6 bases and J by 2 bases; unmatched bases: 10. The germline V gene has CDR1 SGHAT and CDR2 FQDESV (reference sequence). CDR3 length: 17 residues. The CDR3: CASSTTASGSPYNEQFF. The CDR3, as DNA: TGTGCCAGCAGTACGACGGCTAGCGGGAGCCCCTACAATGAGCAGTTCTTC.

The chain joins TRBV15 to TRBJ1-2; TRBD1 matches at 8 bases. CDR1 LNHNV and CDR2 YYDKDF come from the germline V gene (reference sequence). V trimming: 3 bases; J trimming: 2 bases; junction bases outside the gene matches: 8. The CDR3 contains 16 residues. The CDR3 here is CATSREKGQENYGYTF. For the CDR3, the DNA is TGTGCCACCAGCAGGGAGAAGGGACAGGAGAACTATGGCTACACCTTC.

The rearrangement uses TRBV6-1 and TRBJ1-5; 7 bases match TRBD1. The CDR3 spans 13 residues. V dropped 7 bases and J dropped 8; count of bases not matched to a gene: 8. The V gene's germline CDR1 is MNHNS and CDR2 SASEGT. CDR3 sequence (DNA): TGTGCCAGCACCCAGGGACAGTGGGAGCCCCAGCATTTT. Residues: CASTQGQWEPQHF.

This clonotype showed up just a few times. The V gene is TRBV19, the J gene TRBJ2-7; TRBD1 agrees at 12 bases. This CDR3 comprises 16 residues. From germline, CDR1 is LNHDA and CDR2 SQIVND (reference sequence). J was trimmed by 4 bases and V by 5 bases; bases with no gene match: 9. As DNA, the CDR3 is TGTGCCAGTAGTCTATATGGGGACAGGGGGCAATACGAGCAGTACTTC. Protein: CASSLYGDRGQYEQYF.

V and J are TRBV29-1 and TRBJ1-1, with D possibly TRBD1 on 6 matching bases. CDR3 size: 13 residues. V lost 3 bases to trimming and J lost 6 bases, with 14 bases between them. Per germline, CDR1 SQVTM and CDR2 ANQGSEA. The CDR3 spells CSVDRGGYAEAFF. The CDR3 DNA reads TGCAGCGTTGACAGGGGAGGTTACGCTGAAGCTTTCTTT.

The V gene is TRBV13, the J gene TRBJ2-7; TRBD1 might be the D (5 bases). Trimming shortened V by 5 bases and J by 3 bases, and 11 bases separated the two germline ends. The germline CDR1 and CDR2 sequences are PRHDT and FYEKMQ (reference sequence). The CDR3 sequence is 13 residues long. CDR3 coding DNA: TGTGCCAGCAGCACAGTGGACATCTACGAGCAGTACTTC. Translation: CASSTVDIYEQYF. Full variable domain (remainder filled in from reference TRBV13 and TRBJ2-7): AAGVIQSPRHLIKEKRETATLKCYPIPRHDTVYWYQQGPGQDPQFLISFYEKMQSDKGSIPDRFSAQQFSDYHSELNMSSLELGDSALYFCASSTVDIYEQYFGPGTRLTVT.

V usage is TRBV28 and J usage is TRBJ2-7; perhaps D is TRBD1 or TRBD2 (5 bases each). The CDR3 is 12 amino acids. Looked up from germline, CDR1 is MDHEN and CDR2 is SYDVKM. V was cut by 11 bases and J by 2 bases, with 13 bases left in between. CDR3 in amino acids: CARTGTTYEQYF. CDR3 in DNA: TGTGCCCGCACCGGGACCACCTACGAGCAGTACTTC.

In the case of this clonotype: One end of the junction does not line up with germline, which may come from a read error. CDR3 sequence reads: CASSLRDRGTGGLFF. In DNA, the CDR3 is TGTGCCAGCAGCCTCCGGGACAGGGGGACCGGGGGGCTGTTTTTT. V is TRBV28 and J is TRBJ2-2; 11 nucleotides match TRBD1. Germline CDR1 MDHEN, CDR2 SYDVKM. This CDR3 comprises 15 residues.

This clonotype has only a few counts. The rearrangement links TRBV7-9 to TRBJ2-7; D unresolved. V was trimmed by 4 bases and J by 4 bases, leaving 8 bases between them. Germline lookup yields CDR1 SEHNR and CDR2 FQNEAQ (reference sequence). The CDR3 extends over 12 amino acids. In DNA form, the CDR3 reads TGTGCCAGCAGCTCGATCGCGTACGAGCAGTACTTC. It is translated as CASSSIAYEQYF. Full variable domain (remainder filled in from reference TRBV7-9 and TRBJ2-7): DTGVSQNPRHKITKRGQNVTFRCDPISEHNRLYWYRQTLGQGPEFLTYFQNEAQLEKSRLLSDRFSAERPKGSFSTLEIQRTEQGDSAMYLCASSSIAYEQYFGPGTRLTVT.

The chain combines TRBV18 with TRBJ2-3; D may be TRBD2 (6 bases). The CDR3 contains 15 residues. Germline V gene lookup returns CDR1 KGHSH and CDR2 LQKENI. With 3 bases removed from V and 2 bases from J, the gap between germline ends came to 12 bases. For the CDR3, the DNA is TGTGCCAGCTCACCGATGGGGGGACCCACAGATACGCAGTATTTT. Protein sequence: CASSPMGGPTDTQYF.

The genes are TRBV7-6 and TRBJ1-3, with TRBD1 matching over 8 bases. V lost 5 bases and J lost 4; bases outside the gene matches: 7. This CDR3 comprises 15 residues. CDR1 is SGHVS and CDR2 is FNYEAQ in the germline V gene. The DNA of the CDR3 is TGTGCCAGCAGCCCCATCCGGACAGGGGGAAACACCATATATTTT. This codes for CASSPIRTGGNTIYF.

This chain connects TRBV6-6 to TRBJ2-4; D gene uncertain. The CDR3 totals 16 residues. Germline V gives CDR1 MNHNY, CDR2 SVGAGI (reference sequence). Trimming took off 2 bases at V and 1 base at J, with 12 bases between the two ends. The CDR3 region has the DNA TGTGCCAGCAGTTACGGACCGGTTTCGGCCAAAAACATTCAGTACTTC. Protein product: CASSYGPVSAKNIQYF.

J is TRBJ2-7 and V is TRBV28, with D perhaps being TRBD1 or TRBD2 (5 bases each). Germline CDR1 MDHEN, CDR2 SYDVKM. Trimming pared 6 bases from V and 6 bases from J, leaving 18 bases between. The CDR3 runs 14 residues. CDR3 coding DNA: TGTGCCAGCAGCCTACCGGGGACCCTGGGCGAGCAGTACTTC. Encoded protein: CASSLPGTLGEQYF.

The CDR3 sequence: CASSLTQGGYYEQYF. The CDR3 DNA sequence: TGTGCCAGCAGTCTGACCCAGGGGGGTTACTACGAGCAGTACTTC. V gene TRBV28 combines with J gene TRBJ2-7; possibly TRBD1 for D (7 bases). The CDR3 runs 15 residues. Germline assignment: CDR1 MDHEN and CDR2 SYDVKM. V was cut by 5 bases and J by 3 bases, with 17 bases left in between.

The chain carries TRBV6-6 and TRBJ1-3; D perhaps matches TRBD1 (6 bases). The CDR3 has 15 residues. Trimming cost V 5 bases and J 2 bases, with 13 bases left between them. Per germline, CDR1 MNHNY and CDR2 SVGAGI (reference sequence). DNA for the CDR3: TGTGCCAGCAGTCCGGGACATAGGGCTGGAAACACCATATATTTT. Its protein product is CASSPGHRAGNTIYF.

This chain links TRBV19 with TRBJ1-1, with no clear D. CDR1 is LNHDA and CDR2 is SQIVND in the germline V gene (reference sequence). This CDR3 region has 13 residues. Trimming shortened V by 4 bases and J by 3 bases, and 9 bases separated the two germline ends. DNA of the CDR3: TGTGCCAGTAGTACTAAAAGGGACACTGAAGCTTTCTTT. Its translation: CASSTKRDTEAFF.

The chain joins TRBV5-1 to TRBJ1-2; TRBD1 matches at 7 bases. Germline CDR1 SGHRS, CDR2 YFSETQ. The CDR3 sequence is 13 residues long. J lost 4 bases, V lost 4 bases, and 4 bases had no gene match. The CDR3 coding sequence is TGCGCCAGCAGCAACCGGGACAGCTATGGCTACACCTTC. This sequence encodes CASSNRDSYGYTF.

This clonotype was found a few times. This chain joins TRBV24-1 and TRBJ2-1; D is unclear. Looked up from germline, CDR1 is KGHDR and CDR2 is SFDVKD. The V end lost 1 base, the J end lost 2 bases, and 8 bases lay between the germline ends. The CDR3 spans 15 residues. CDR3 in DNA: TGTGCCACCAGTGATTTTGGCAGGACCTACAATGAGCAGTTCTTC. Its protein is CATSDFGRTYNEQFF.

The rearrangement links TRBV28 to TRBJ1-5, with D maybe TRBD1 (5 bases). Per the germline V gene, CDR1 is MDHEN and CDR2 is SYDVKM. The CDR3 is 14 residues long. V shed 7 bases and J shed 2 bases, with 12 bases lying between them. CDR3 coding DNA: TGTGCCAGCAACCCTCCGGGGGGCAATCAGCCCCAGCATTTT. It encodes CASNPPGGNQPQHF.

The chain employs TRBV6-1 and TRBJ2-7, with 9 bases aligning to TRBD2. Looked up from germline, CDR1 is MNHNS and CDR2 is SASEGT. This CDR3 is 14 amino acids long. With 5 bases clipped from V and 2 bases from J, the junction kept 4 bases outside the gene matches. In DNA form, the CDR3 reads TGTGCCAGCAGTTCCGGCGGGAGGGCCTACGAGCAGTACTTC. This codes for CASSSGGRAYEQYF.

A remark on this clonotype: Sequence at one end of the junction differs from germline and may be a read error. The chain couples TRBV7-2 to TRBJ1-5, with D tentatively TRBD1 (5 bases). There are 16 residues in the CDR3. CDR1 and CDR2 from the germline V gene are SGHTA and FQGNSA. The DNA of the CDR3 is TGTGCCTGCAGCCGAATCGACAGCCGTGGCAATCAGCCCCAGCATTTT. This translates into CACSRIDSRGNQPQHF.